This T cell receptor (beta chain) was sequenced for a study of T cells in Graves' hyperthyroidism and ophthalmopathy. RNA transcripts provided the source from which TCR beta CDR3 regions were amplified. The HTBI primer set served for first-round RT-PCR of the TCR CDR3. A single record per CDR3 protein comes from TCRdb applying MiXCR to the multiplex PCR reads. The table lists over 550,000 distinct CDR3 sequences, 16% of them singletons. Only a few counts were recorded for this clonotype. The antigen remains undetermined. Investigators excluded patients with uncontrolled infection, other autoimmune disease, pregnancy or lactation. Overall study results and limits: Peripheral blood also featured most of the thyroid clonotypes expanded above 0.001.

Germline V gene sequence: CDR1 MGHRA, CDR2 YSYEKL. V was cut by 5 bases and J by 1 base, with 15 bases left in between. The CDR3 contains 15 residues. The sequenced sample consisted of blood. J is TRBJ2-7 and V is TRBV4-1, with D possibly TRBD2 on 6 matching bases. This sequence was found in a young woman with Graves' hyperthyroidism. CDR3 DNA: TGCGCCAGCAGCGGGTACCGGGACTTATCCTACGAGCAGTACTTC. Its protein is CASSGYRDLSYEQYF.